The 26 T cell receptor beta chains below all came from one sample that was sequenced in a study of CD8 T cells in Susac syndrome. RNA in amounts of roughly 0.5 to 1 ug was reverse transcribed with random hexamers. From the immunoSEQ multiplex PCR reads, TCRdb called clonotypes with MiXCR, one entry per CDR3 protein. The profile shows 250,000 to 300,000 distinct CDR3 sequences, about 89% of them singletons. Sequenced sample: CD8+ T cells from PBMCs. These receptors came from a human donor with multiple sclerosis.

This rearrangement joins TRBV4-3 to TRBJ2-1, with a weak D call TRBD1 (6 bases). The CDR3 totals 18 residues. Trimming removed 1 base from V and 8 bases from J, with 24 bases in between. Germline CDR1 and CDR2: LGHNA and YSLEER. CDR3 DNA sequence: TGCGCCAGCAGCCAAGGAGCGTGGGGGCAGGTTTCCGTAGATGAGCAGTTCTTC. It codes for CASSQGAWGQVSVDEQFF.

The chain carries TRBV7-8 and TRBJ2-3; no definite D call. From germline, CDR1 is SGHVS and CDR2 FQNEAQ. The CDR3 is 15 amino acids. Trimming shortened V by 5 bases and J by 7 bases, and 19 bases separated the two germline ends. The CDR3 spells CASSHPLGPQNTQYF. For the CDR3, the DNA is TGTGCCAGCAGCCATCCGCTAGGGCCCCAGAATACGCAGTATTTT. Filled out from reference TRBV7-8 and TRBJ2-3, the complete variable domain reads GAGVSQSPRYKVAKRGQDVALRCDPISGHVSLFWYQQALGQGPEFLTYFQNEAQLDKSGLPSDRFFAERPEGSVSTLKIQRTQQEDSAVYLCASSHPLGPQNTQYFGPGTRLTVL.

V usage is TRBV4-3 and J usage is TRBJ1-4; D may be TRBD1 (5 bases). The germline V and J ends were trimmed by 4 bases and 0 bases, with 9 bases remaining between them. Germline CDR1 reads LGHNA; CDR2 reads YSLEER. The CDR3 runs to 15 residues. CDR3 DNA sequence: TGCGCCAGCAGCCCGCGACAGCCAACTAATGAAAAACTGTTTTTT. Its protein is CASSPRQPTNEKLFF.

The chain's CDR3 is CSARDLGAVGTEAFF. The DNA of the CDR3 is TGCAGTGCTAGAGATCTCGGGGCCGTAGGCACTGAAGCTTTCTTT. The chain links TRBV20-1 to TRBJ1-1; the D gene is possibly TRBD1 (5 bases). Germline V gives CDR1 DFQATT, CDR2 SNEGSKA (reference sequence). This CDR3 region has 15 residues. Trimming pared 0 bases from V and 4 bases from J, leaving 15 bases between.

The genes are TRBV7-3 and TRBJ2-1; D perhaps matches TRBD2 (6 bases). Germline V gene data show CDR1 as SGHTA and CDR2 as FQGTGA. This CDR3 is built from 15 residues. V lost 5 bases, J lost 7 bases, and 18 bases lay in between. The CDR3 sequence is CASSPWAGPENEQFF. CDR3 bases: TGTGCCAGCAGCCCCTGGGCGGGACCGGAGAATGAGCAGTTCTTC. The complete variable domain, with remaining parts taken from reference TRBV7-3 and TRBJ2-1, reads GAGVSQTPSNKVTEKGKYVELRCDPISGHTALYWYRQSLGQGPEFLIYFQGTGAADDSGLPNDRFFAVRPEGSVSTLKIQRTERGDSAVYLCASSPWAGPENEQFFGPGTRLTVL.

This chain joins TRBV29-1 and TRBJ2-5; tentative D call: TRBD2 (6 bases). The CDR3 is made up of 12 amino acids. Deletions cut 5 bases from V and 5 bases from J, with 12 bases between. The germline CDR1 and CDR2 sequences are SQVTM and ANQGSEA. CDR3 loop: CSVRLRGETQYF. The CDR3, as DNA: TGCAGCGTTCGCCTTCGGGGGGAGACCCAGTACTTC.

This rearrangement joins TRBV9 to TRBJ2-5; 11 bases line up with TRBD2. This CDR3 is built from 15 residues. The germline V gene has CDR1 SGDLS and CDR2 YYNGEE. The V segment lost 3 bases and the J segment 7 bases; nucleotides outside the gene matches: 8. CDR3 region: CASSDTSGGSGTQYF. CDR3 coding DNA: TGTGCCAGCAGCGACACTAGCGGGGGTTCGGGGACCCAGTACTTC. The variable domain in full, with the rest retrieved from reference TRBV9 and TRBJ2-5, is DSGVTQTPKHLITATGQRVTLRCSPRSGDLSVYWYQQSLDQGLQFLIQYYNGEERAKGNILERFSAQQFPDLHSELNLSSLELGDSALYFCASSDTSGGSGTQYFGPGTRLLVL.

The V gene is TRBV18, the J gene TRBJ1-1; 8 nucleotides agree with TRBD1. Losses at the gene ends were 1 base for V and 3 bases for J; bases not matched to a gene: 10. This CDR3 region has 17 residues. Germline V gene lookup returns CDR1 KGHSH and CDR2 LQKENI. CDR3 sequence: CASSPRDRGLGDTEAFF. CDR3 DNA sequence: TGTGCCAGCTCACCACGTGACAGGGGACTCGGGGACACTGAAGCTTTCTTT.

The rearrangement links TRBV20-1 to TRBJ1-5, with D possibly TRBD1 on 5 matching bases. Trimming left V 0 bases short and J 7 bases short, with 13 bases between. CDR3 size: 14 residues. The V gene's germline CDR1 is DFQATT and CDR2 SNEGSKA (reference sequence). The CDR3 reads CSAREERGGQPQHF. CDR3 sequence (DNA): TGCAGTGCTAGAGAGGAAAGGGGTGGACAGCCCCAGCATTTT.

The gene calls are TRBV21-1 and TRBJ2-7; TRBD1, as called in the table, went unchecked against the DNA. TRBV21-1 is tagged as a pseudogene. This CDR3 comprises 16 residues. As DNA, the CDR3 is TGTGCCAGCAGCAACCGTCGGGGGCCCAGCTCCTACGAGCAGTACTTC. This sequence encodes CASSNRRGPSSYEQYF.

This clonotype was detected once. This chain links TRBV15 with TRBJ2-2; D is perhaps TRBD1 (6 bases). V was trimmed by 0 bases and J by 2 bases, leaving 16 bases between them. The CDR3 covers 18 residues. Germline assignment: CDR1 LNHNV and CDR2 YYDKDF (reference sequence). In nucleotides, the CDR3 is TGTGCCACCAGCAGAGATTTACTTTACAGGGACAACACCGGGGAGCTGTTTTTT. It codes for CATSRDLLYRDNTGELFF.

This clonotype was counted a single time. V gene TRBV28 combines with J gene TRBJ2-5; TRBD2 agrees at 11 bases. This CDR3 spans 16 amino acids. Germline loops: CDR1 MDHEN, CDR2 SYDVKM. V gave up 3 bases and J gave up 4 bases; unmatched junction bases: 7. CDR3 sequence (DNA): TGTGCCAGCAGTTTTAGGCTAGCGGGAGGCATAGAGACCCAGTACTTC. Translated, it gives CASSFRLAGGIETQYF.

This rearrangement joins TRBV29-1 to TRBJ2-7; unclear D gene. Trimming left V 4 bases short and J 0 bases short, with 10 bases between. Germline CDR1 reads SQVTM; CDR2 reads ANQGSEA. The CDR3 has 13 residues. The CDR3 here is CSVVAVSSYEQYF. The CDR3 DNA follows: TGCAGCGTTGTCGCAGTCAGCTCCTACGAGCAGTACTTC.

V gene TRBV9 combines with J gene TRBJ1-2; D gene uncertain. The germline CDR1 and CDR2 sequences are SGDLS and YYNGEE. V lost 1 base and J 5 bases, leaving 6 bases between the germline ends. The CDR3 is 12 residues long. The CDR3 nucleotides read TGTGCCAGCAGCGTACGGGGATATGGCTACACCTTC. Translation gives CASSVRGYGYTF.

This chain connects TRBV15 to TRBJ2-7, with 7 bases matching TRBD1. CDR3 length: 15 residues. From germline, CDR1 is LNHNV and CDR2 YYDKDF (reference sequence). Trimming cost V 0 bases and J 1 base; bases outside gene matches: 3. The CDR3 DNA reads TGTGCCACCAGCAGAGACAGGGGGTTATCCTACGAGCAGTACTTC. It codes for CATSRDRGLSYEQYF.

In DNA form, the CDR3 reads TGTGCCAGCACAAAGATAGGGTGGTGGGGTGAAAAACTGTTTTTT. It specifies CASTKIGWWGEKLFF. The chain has TRBV28 and TRBJ1-4; unclear D gene. CDR1 is MDHEN, CDR2 SYDVKM, per germline. The CDR3 contains 15 residues. V was pared by 7 bases and J by 7 bases, with 19 bases between.

V and J are TRBV27 and TRBJ2-1; TRBD2 matches at 14 bases. The J segment lost 8 bases and the V segment lost 7 bases, leaving 10 bases of the junction unmatched. Per germline, CDR1 MNHEY and CDR2 SMNVEV (reference sequence). The CDR3 runs 16 residues. The CDR3 protein is CASTRGTSGSADEQFF. DNA for the CDR3: TGTGCCAGCACCCGAGGGACTAGCGGGAGTGCAGATGAGCAGTTCTTC.

The genes are TRBV13 and TRBJ1-1; 8 bases fit TRBD1. Looked up from germline, CDR1 is PRHDT and CDR2 is FYEKMQ (reference sequence). The trim removed 5 bases at V and 2 bases at J, leaving 7 bases unmatched. The CDR3 is 15 amino acids. The DNA of the CDR3 is TGTGCCAGCAGCCATTCCGACAGGGGCAACACTGAAGCTTTCTTT. It encodes CASSHSDRGNTEAFF.

This chain links TRBV15 with TRBJ1-5; perhaps TRBD1 as D (5 bases). This CDR3 region has 14 residues. The germline gives CDR1 LNHNV, CDR2 YYDKDF (reference sequence). V was cut by 2 bases and J by 5 bases, with 10 bases left in between. The CDR3 sequence: CATSRRGGDQPQHF. The CDR3 nucleotides read TGTGCCACCAGCAGAAGGGGAGGCGATCAGCCCCAGCATTTT.

V gene TRBV7-9 combines with J gene TRBJ2-2; 7 positions agree with TRBD1. Trimming cost V 5 bases and J 3 bases; bases outside gene matches: 9. Germline lookup yields CDR1 SEHNR and CDR2 FQNEAQ (reference sequence). CDR3 size: 16 residues. Here the CDR3 DNA reads TGTGCCAGCAGCCCAAACAGGGGCGCAGACACCGGGGAGCTGTTTTTT. This gives the protein CASSPNRGADTGELFF.

The chain uses TRBV27 and TRBJ2-7, with D uncertain. The CDR3 covers 14 residues. V lost 3 bases to trimming and J lost 2 bases, with 11 bases between them. Germline CDR1 is MNHEY and CDR2 is SMNVEV (reference sequence). The CDR3 bases are TGTGCCAGCAGTTTGCGCGACCCAGCCTACGAGCAGTACTTC. Protein product: CASSLRDPAYEQYF.

The V and J genes are TRBV6-2 or TRBV6-3 and TRBJ2-3; a weak D match, TRBD2 (6 bases). Germline V gene data show CDR1 as MNHEY and CDR2 as SVGEGT. The CDR3 has 16 residues. V lost 7 bases and J lost 4, with 21 bases in between. The CDR3 here is CASTRTSGTPSDTQYF. CDR3 in DNA: TGTGCCAGCACTCGGACCTCCGGGACTCCATCAGATACGCAGTATTTT.

The chain has TRBV20-1 and TRBJ2-5; D remains ambiguous. The CDR3 sequence is 13 residues long. In germline, CDR1 is DFQATT, CDR2 SNEGSKA (reference sequence). Trimming took 5 bases from V and 5 from J, leaving 15 bases between them. CDR3 DNA: TGCAGTGCTCAGTACCGACCGGAGGAGACCCAGTACTTC. Protein sequence: CSAQYRPEETQYF.

V is TRBV11-2 and J is TRBJ2-3; 10 bases agree with TRBD1. V gave up 4 bases and J gave up 3 bases; unmatched junction bases: 4. Germline lookup yields CDR1 SGHAT and CDR2 FQNNGV. The CDR3 is 15 amino acids. As DNA, the CDR3 is TGTGCCAGCAGCTCGGGACAGGGGTGGACAGATACGCAGTATTTT. Protein sequence: CASSSGQGWTDTQYF.

This clonotype was seen just once. The chain uses TRBV4-1 and TRBJ1-1; TRBD1 is a possible D gene (5 bases). Germline CDR1 MGHRA, CDR2 YSYEKL. The V gene lost 1 base and the J gene lost 4 bases, with 13 bases spanning the gap. The CDR3 length is 15 residues. In DNA form, the CDR3 reads TGCGCCAGCAGCCAAGTGCCAGGGTCCGGCACTGAAGCTTTCTTT. It translates to CASSQVPGSGTEAFF.

The chain has TRBV9 and TRBJ2-3, with 10 bases aligning to TRBD2. The CDR3 is 18 amino acids. Looked up from germline, CDR1 is SGDLS and CDR2 is YYNGEE. V lost 3 bases and J lost 6; bases outside the gene matches: 16. The CDR3 protein is CASSARSGTSATFDTQYF. The CDR3 DNA reads TGTGCCAGCAGCGCCAGATCCGGGACTAGCGCGACCTTCGATACGCAGTATTTT.